This T cell receptor (beta chain) was found in a study of blood T cell repertoires in COVID-19. Germline lookup yields CDR1 LNHDA and CDR2 SQIVND (reference sequence). V dropped 7 bases and J dropped 4; count of bases not matched to a gene: 6. The CDR3 length is 15 residues. The study recruited people aged about 18 to 90 years across about two dozen US areas. Participants were placed into cohorts based on the clinical history they reported. Per the study methods: Amplifying reference gene primers gave estimates of nucleated cell counts. Method: immunoSEQ multiplex PCR; TCRdb's copy keeps in-frame clones and lacks some. V and J calls plus clone size are reproduced from that table; the DNA served to infer D and trimming. The sample carries fewer than 500,000 clones, roughly 87% recorded once.

The sequenced sample consisted of PBMCs or T cells enriched from blood (not recorded which). The rearrangement joins TRBV19 to TRBJ2-3; 12 bases fit TRBD1. This receptor was taken from a woman aged 18-35 years with acute COVID-19. CDR3 DNA sequence: TGTGCCAGTAAGTTGGGACAGGGGGCCCCAGATACGCAGTATTTT. This codes for CASKLGQGAPDTQYF.